The clone carrying this T cell receptor beta chain has ten or more counts. Its antigen is not identified. Unique molecular identifiers were added to individual cDNA molecules. TCRdb ran MiXCR on the 5' RACE reads and lists one entry per CDR3 protein. The sample records about 80,000 distinct CDR3 sequences, less than 5.5% being singletons. V lost 1 base to trimming and J lost 5 bases; unmatched junction nucleotides: 14. This CDR3 comprises 18 residues. In germline, CDR1 is LGHNA, CDR2 YNFKEQ. The sample comes from a study of early T cells in non-severe SARS-CoV-2 infection. Looking at the study overall: Investigators sequenced bulk RNA drawn from unsorted whole blood, and chains remained unpaired. Regarding the study as a whole: Database matching using VDJdb favored anti-spike CD8 responses, with private and CD4 specificities left missing.

This specimen consisted of whole blood, obtained at baseline. This chain links TRBV4-2 with TRBJ2-3; TRBD2 matches at 8 bases. The sequence derives from an adult who was a healthcare worker with PCR-confirmed SARS-CoV-2 infection or an uninfected control (not recorded which). CDR3 amino acids: CASSQGSGTQTSGDTQYF. CDR3 nucleotide sequence: TGTGCCAGCAGCCAAGGTAGCGGGACCCAAACTAGCGGAGATACGCAGTATTTT.